This T cell receptor beta chain appears in the sequencing data of a study of human T cells and chemical hapten exposure (dated by TCRdb to the early 2020s). Background for the entire study: For sensitization, 2% DPC in acetone was applied to a 2 cm by 2 cm area of upper inner arm skin. Patients additionally received weekly therapeutic DPC doses to the scalp throughout the approximately 25-week study period. Patch testing on the upper back used Finn chambers containing 0.01% DPC, with scoring done after 6 days according to International Contact Dermatitis Research Group standards. Most of the patients in the cohort were female, and the cohort covered alopecia areata with under or over 50% scalp involvement, alopecia totalis and alopecia universalis. The libraries were sequenced as a pool, and the TCR yield per sample differed mostly because of small variations in library volumes within the pool. This study followed changes in the peripheral blood TCR repertoire in vivo during primary and secondary sensitization of alopecia patients to the hapten diphenylcyclopropenone (DPC). Patient blood was sampled pre-sensitization (week 0) and at 2, 6 and about 24 weeks after DPC sensitization. Roughly 30 alopecia patients gave blood for TCR sequencing at one to four time points (pre-sensitization, 2, 6 and 24 weeks).

Receptor libraries were prepared by RACE. The run used a NextSeq 500. During library preparation, unique molecular identifiers were attached to individual cDNA molecules so that TCRs could be counted in a quantitative, reproducible way. From each blood RNA sample, both TCR alpha and TCR beta chains were sequenced. Per the authors' processing: Samples had a median of 95,638 TCRs, with a range from 23,224 to 690,600. The Decombinator software suite was used to annotate V, J and CDR3 in the TCR reads. For PS versus PT1 abundance plots, all samples were subsampled to the same number of TCRs (28,000). Expanded TCRs were defined as absent before sensitization and observed at least eight times at the 2-week time point. TCRdb itself trimmed the public reads at Q25 with fastp, ran MiXCR and retained productive beta chains. Each entry is one CDR3 protein sequence, shown with its most common DNA and genes. The V and J calls were determined by TCRdb, not by the authors. The sample table contains 300,000 to 450,000 distinct CDR3 sequences; only one count was recorded for roughly 5% of them. Jointly, the top ten make up around 2.3% of the sample.

The study at large found these results: Significantly more large CDR3 similarity clusters were formed by expanded TCRs than by pre-sensitization or healthy control sets, consistent with antigen-driven responses. No change with DPC sensitization was found in the number of TCRs above 1 in 1000 frequency, and no evidence of global repertoire structure alterations was found. All patients had alopecia, a presumed autoimmune disease, so their immune response might differ from that of healthy individuals. Repeated subsampling changed both the strength of the expansion versus patch-test correlation and the threshold at which that correlation became significant. Patch test score correlated positively with the number of PT1 expanded TCRs, reaching significance at thresholds 8, 16 and 32 but not at 4.

This clonotype has at least ten counts. Its antigen is still unknown. Per-nucleotide qualities are absent, and no much larger clonotype sits a single base away. In the paper's terms, the time point label means: patch test 1, 2 weeks after DPC sensitization. Interpreted using the paper, the treatment or condition label stands for: therapeutic diphenylcyclopropenone sensitization with weekly scalp DPC. Blood at each patch-test visit was drawn before the patch test was applied. Patients were eligible if aged 18 to 70, diagnosed with alopecia and judged suitable for DPC therapy, and pregnant patients were excluded. Total RNA was isolated from unfractionated whole blood collected in Tempus Blood RNA tubes. The starting material was whole blood, obtained in connection with sensitization to the hapten diphenylcyclopropenone (DPC). This receptor was identified in a woman aged 45-65 years with alopecia areata. Some clones in this sample may be carry-over from other donors' samples.

The CDR3 region reads CARPQEDGRERYTGELFF. At the DNA level, the sequence is TGTGCAAGACCACAAGAAGACGGGCGGGAGAGGTACACCGGGGAGCTGTTTTTT. The rearrangement joined TRBV12-2 to TRBJ2-2; the table's D call of TRBD2 was not tested on the DNA. TRBV12-2 is a pseudogene segment. The CDR3 has 18 amino acids, counting the end cysteine and phenylalanine. This entry keeps only the CDR3 DNA: 54 bases, framed from base 1.